The source of this TCR beta chain is a study of T cell responses to AZD1222 COVID-19 vaccine. The wider study: Doses given second, at about 4 or about 12 weeks, were pooled. Study-level results: Among AZD1222 vaccinees, only five to seven were seropositive at baseline. Breadth and depth of Spike-specific TCRs rose after two AZD1222 doses. Clonal diversity may have been underestimated in mostly white British donors.

About this clone itself: The antigen remains unidentified.

Germline CDR1 reads LGHDT; CDR2 reads YNNKEL (reference sequence). This CDR3 has 15 amino acids. Between the trimmed V and J ends, which lost 1 base and 4 bases, there was a span of 13 bases. Sequencing used immunoSEQ multiplex PCR; TCRdb keeps in-frame clones, though not all of them. The sample includes more than 150,000 clones, 90% of them seen just once. Sequencing was performed on peripheral blood, taken on day 0 of AZD1222 vaccination. The receptor's source is an adult in good health. This sequence joins TRBV3-1 (or the pseudogene TRBV3-2) and TRBJ2-5; either TRBD1 or TRBD2 may supply D (6 bases each). The DNA for the CDR3 is TGTGCCAGCAGCCAAGCGGGGGCGGCGGGAGAGACCCAGTACTTC. This gives the protein CASSQAGAAGETQYF.